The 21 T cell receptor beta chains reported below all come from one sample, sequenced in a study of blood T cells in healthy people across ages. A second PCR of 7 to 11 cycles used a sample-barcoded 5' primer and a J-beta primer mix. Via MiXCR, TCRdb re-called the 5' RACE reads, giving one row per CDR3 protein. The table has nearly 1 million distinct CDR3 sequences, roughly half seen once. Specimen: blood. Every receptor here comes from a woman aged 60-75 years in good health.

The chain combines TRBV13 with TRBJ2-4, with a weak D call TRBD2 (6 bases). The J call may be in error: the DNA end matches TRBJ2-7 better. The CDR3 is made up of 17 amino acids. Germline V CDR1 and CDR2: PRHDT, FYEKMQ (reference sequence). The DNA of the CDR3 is TGTGCCAGCAGCTTATCTGTCTCTACTAGCTCGTCCTACGAGCAGTACTTC. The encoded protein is CASSLSVSTSSSYEQYF.

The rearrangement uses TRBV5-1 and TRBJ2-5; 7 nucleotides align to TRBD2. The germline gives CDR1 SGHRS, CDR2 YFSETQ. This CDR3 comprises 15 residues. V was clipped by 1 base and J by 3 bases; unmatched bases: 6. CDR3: CASSLLGSGEETQYF. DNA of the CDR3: TGCGCCAGCAGCTTGCTCGGGAGCGGGGAAGAGACCCAGTACTTC. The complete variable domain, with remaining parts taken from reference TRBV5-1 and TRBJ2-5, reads KAGVTQTPRYLIKTRGQQVTLSCSPISGHRSVSWYQQTPGQGLQFLFEYFSETQRNKGNFPGRFSGRQFSNSRSEMNVSTLELGDSALYLCASSLLGSGEETQYFGPGTRLLVL.

The CDR3, as DNA: TGCAGTGCGCCTCGTGGGGGAGATACGCAGTATTTT. It specifies CSAPRGGDTQYF. The chain couples TRBV20-1 to TRBJ2-3; D is tentatively TRBD1 or TRBD2 (5 bases each). V lost 6 bases and J 5 bases, leaving 12 bases between the germline ends. Germline values: CDR1 DFQATT, CDR2 SNEGSKA (reference sequence). The CDR3 contains 12 residues.

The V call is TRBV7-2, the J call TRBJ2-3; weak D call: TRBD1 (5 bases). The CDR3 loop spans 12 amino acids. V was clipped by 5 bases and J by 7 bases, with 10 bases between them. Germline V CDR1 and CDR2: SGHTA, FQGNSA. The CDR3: CASSAQGNTQYF. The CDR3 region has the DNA TGTGCCAGCAGCGCGCAGGGAAATACGCAGTATTTT. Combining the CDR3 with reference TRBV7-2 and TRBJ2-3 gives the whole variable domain GAGVSQSPSNKVTEKGKDVELRCDPISGHTALYWYRQSLGQGLEFLIYFQGNSAPDKSGLPSDRFSAERTGGSVSTLTIQRTQQEDSAVYLCASSAQGNTQYFGPGTRLTVL.

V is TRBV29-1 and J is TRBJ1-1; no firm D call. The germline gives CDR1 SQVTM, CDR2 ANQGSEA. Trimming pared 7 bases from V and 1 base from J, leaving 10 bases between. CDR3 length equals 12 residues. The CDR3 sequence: CSAHQPNTEAFF. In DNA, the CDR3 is TGCAGCGCTCACCAACCGAACACTGAAGCTTTCTTT.

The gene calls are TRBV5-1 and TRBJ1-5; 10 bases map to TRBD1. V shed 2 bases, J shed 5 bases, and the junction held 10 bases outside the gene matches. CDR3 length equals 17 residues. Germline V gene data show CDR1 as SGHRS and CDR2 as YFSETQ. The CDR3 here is CASSFQWTGGGYQPQHF. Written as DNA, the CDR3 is TGCGCCAGCAGCTTTCAATGGACAGGGGGGGGTTATCAGCCCCAGCATTTT.

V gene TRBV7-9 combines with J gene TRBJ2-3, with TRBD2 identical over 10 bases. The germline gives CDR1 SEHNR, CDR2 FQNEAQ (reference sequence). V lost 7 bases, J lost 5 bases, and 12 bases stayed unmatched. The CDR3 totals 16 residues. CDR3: CASKPRAGGPGDTQYF. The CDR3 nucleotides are TGTGCCAGCAAACCAAGAGCGGGAGGGCCCGGAGATACGCAGTATTTT.

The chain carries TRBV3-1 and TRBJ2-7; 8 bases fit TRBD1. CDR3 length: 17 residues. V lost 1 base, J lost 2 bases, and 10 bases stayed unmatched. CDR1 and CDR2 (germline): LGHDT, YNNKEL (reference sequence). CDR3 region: CASSQGFSGTGAYEQYF. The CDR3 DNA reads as TGTGCCAGCAGCCAAGGGTTTTCCGGGACAGGAGCCTACGAGCAGTACTTC.

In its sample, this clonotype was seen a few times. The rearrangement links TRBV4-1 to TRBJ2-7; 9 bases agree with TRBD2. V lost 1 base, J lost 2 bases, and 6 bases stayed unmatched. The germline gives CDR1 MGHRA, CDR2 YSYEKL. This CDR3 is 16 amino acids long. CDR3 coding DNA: TGCGCCAGCAGCCAAGGGCCTAGCGGGATCACCTACGAGCAGTACTTC. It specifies CASSQGPSGITYEQYF.

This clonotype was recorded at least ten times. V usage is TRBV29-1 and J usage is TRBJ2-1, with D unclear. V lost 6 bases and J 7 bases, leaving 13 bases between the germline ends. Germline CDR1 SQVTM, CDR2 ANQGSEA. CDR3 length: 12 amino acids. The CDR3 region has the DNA TGCAGCGTGCAAGACCGTCCTAATGAGCAGTTCTTC. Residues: CSVQDRPNEQFF.

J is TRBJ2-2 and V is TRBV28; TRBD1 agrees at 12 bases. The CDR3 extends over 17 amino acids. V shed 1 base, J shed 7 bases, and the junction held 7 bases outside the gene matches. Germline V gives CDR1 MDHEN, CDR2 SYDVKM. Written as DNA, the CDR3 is TGTGCCAGCAGTTTATTGGGACAGGGGGCGTTGAGCGGGGAGCTGTTTTTT. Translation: CASSLLGQGALSGELFF.

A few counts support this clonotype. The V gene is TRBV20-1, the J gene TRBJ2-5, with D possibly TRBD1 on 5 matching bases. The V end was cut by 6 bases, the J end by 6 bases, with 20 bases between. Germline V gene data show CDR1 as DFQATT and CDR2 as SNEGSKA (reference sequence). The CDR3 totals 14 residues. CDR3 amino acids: CSALPGLAEKTQYF. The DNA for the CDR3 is TGCAGTGCCCTGCCAGGGCTGGCGGAAAAGACCCAGTACTTC.

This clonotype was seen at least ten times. CDR3 DNA sequence: TGCGCCAGCAGCCTCGAGGCGGGGCTCCAAGAGACCCAGTACTTC. It codes for CASSLEAGLQETQYF. The rearrangement links TRBV4-3 to TRBJ2-5; D may be TRBD2 (6 bases). The germline V gene has CDR1 LGHNA and CDR2 YSLEER. Trimming left V 4 bases short and J 1 base short, with 13 bases between. The CDR3 has 15 amino acids.

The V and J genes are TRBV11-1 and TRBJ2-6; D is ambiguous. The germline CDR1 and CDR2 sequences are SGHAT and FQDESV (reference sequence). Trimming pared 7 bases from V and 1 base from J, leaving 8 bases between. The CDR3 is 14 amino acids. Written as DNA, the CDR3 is TGTGCCAGCACCCAGTATTCTGGGGCCAACGTCCTGACTTTC. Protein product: CASTQYSGANVLTF.

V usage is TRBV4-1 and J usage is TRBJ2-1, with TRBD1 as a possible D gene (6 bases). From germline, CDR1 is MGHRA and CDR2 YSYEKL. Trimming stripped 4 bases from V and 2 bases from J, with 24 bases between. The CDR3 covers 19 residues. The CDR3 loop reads CASSPQPLGTQGPYNEQFF. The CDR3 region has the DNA TGCGCCAGCAGCCCCCAACCCCTAGGGACACAGGGTCCCTACAATGAGCAGTTCTTC.

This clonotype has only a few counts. CDR3 coding DNA: TGCAGCGTCAAGGGTCCGGAGAGCTCCTACAATGAGCAGTTCTTC. It specifies CSVKGPESSYNEQFF. This chain joins TRBV29-1 and TRBJ2-1; no clear D. The CDR3 loop spans 15 amino acids. In germline, CDR1 is SQVTM, CDR2 ANQGSEA. V lost 6 bases, J lost 0 bases, and 15 bases lay in between.

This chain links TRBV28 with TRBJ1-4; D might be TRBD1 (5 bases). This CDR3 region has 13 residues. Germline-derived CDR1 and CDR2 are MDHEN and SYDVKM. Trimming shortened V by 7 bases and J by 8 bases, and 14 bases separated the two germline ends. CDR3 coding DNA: TGTGCCAGCACGGTGAGCAGGGAAGAAAAACTGTTTTTT. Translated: CASTVSREEKLFF.

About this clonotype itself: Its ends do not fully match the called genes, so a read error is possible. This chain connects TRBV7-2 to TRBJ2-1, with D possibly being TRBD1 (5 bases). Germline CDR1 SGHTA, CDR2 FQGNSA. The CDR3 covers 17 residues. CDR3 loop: CASSSGRRSGAYKEQFF. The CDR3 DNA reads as TGTGCCAGCAGCTCCGGTAGGCGAAGTGGGGCCTACAAGGAGCAGTTCTTC.

The CDR3 is CASRKTGERQPQHF. DNA of the CDR3: TGTGCCAGCAGGAAAACAGGGGAAAGACAGCCCCAGCATTTT. V gene TRBV6-2 or TRBV6-3 combines with J gene TRBJ1-5, with 7 bases aligning to TRBD1. Germline V CDR1 and CDR2: MNHEY, SVGEGT. The CDR3 is made up of 14 amino acids. V lost 6 bases and J lost 7; bases outside the gene matches: 9.

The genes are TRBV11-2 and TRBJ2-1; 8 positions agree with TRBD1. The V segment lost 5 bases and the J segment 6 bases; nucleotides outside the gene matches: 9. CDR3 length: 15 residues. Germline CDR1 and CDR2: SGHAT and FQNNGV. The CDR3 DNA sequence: TGTGCCAGCAGCCCAACCCCGGACAGGGTCAATGAGCAGTTCTTC. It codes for CASSPTPDRVNEQFF.

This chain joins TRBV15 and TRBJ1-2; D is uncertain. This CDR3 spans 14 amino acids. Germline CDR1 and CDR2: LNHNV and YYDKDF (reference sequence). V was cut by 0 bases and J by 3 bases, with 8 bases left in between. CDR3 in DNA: TGTGCCACCAGCAGAGATCTTCAGGACTATGGCTACACCTTC. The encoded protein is CATSRDLQDYGYTF. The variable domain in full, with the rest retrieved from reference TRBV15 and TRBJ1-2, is DAMVIQNPRYQVTQFGKPVTLSCSQTLNHNVMYWYQQKSSQAPKLLFHYYDKDFNNEADTPDNFQSRRPNTSFCFLDIRSPGLGDTAMYLCATSRDLQDYGYTFGSGTRLTVV.